These T cell receptor beta chains were read from a single sample in a study of T-cell reconstitution after alpha-beta-depleted transplantation in children. TCRdb reanalysed the PCR reads using MiXCR and keeps one entry per CDR3 protein. The table lists about 610,000 distinct CDR3 sequences, about 10% of them singletons. The sequenced sample was PBMCs from the stem cell graft donor, obtained from the stem cell graft. The source of these receptors is a human donor who donated a stem cell graft to a child with acute myeloid leukemia. Both conserved end residues are part of each CDR3. Each record gives: J gene, clone size, V gene, D gene, CDR3 DNA, CDR3 protein. D genes are given only for firm matches. Some rows have no size entry. The others give once, few or many, or a class for an expanded clone.

>TRBJ1-5|many|TRBV20-1|NA
TGCAGTGCTAGAGATTCCAGCCTCGGGCCTTGGCATTTT
CSARDSSLGPWHF
>TRBJ1-1|few|TRBV18|NA
TGTGCCAGCTCACCAGGATTTGCAGGGTTGGGTGAAGCTTTCTTT
CASSPGFAGLGEAFF
>TRBJ2-2|NA|TRBV20-1|NA
TGCAGTGCTAGAGATCTAGGAGACACCGGGGAGCTGTTTTTT
CSARDLGDTGELFF
>TRBJ2-1|many|TRBV11-2|NA
TGTGCCAGCAGCTTAGTAGCGACGTACAATGAGCAGTTCTTC
CASSLVATYNEQFF
>TRBJ1-1|NA|TRBV5-6|NA
TGTGCCAGCAGCTCCCCTCGGCGGTCAGATCAGAGAACTTTCTTT
CASSSPRRSDQRTFF
>TRBJ2-1|NA|TRBV6-1|TRBD2
TGTGCCAGCAGTGCTCTAGCGGGAGTATCCGGCGATGAGCAGTTCTTC
CASSALAGVSGDEQFF
>TRBJ2-1|NA|TRBV9|TRBD2
TGTGCCAGCAGCGTAGTTAGCGGGAGTATGTATCGTGAGCAGTTCTTC
CASSVVSGSMYREQFF
>TRBJ2-7|NA|TRBV6-2/TRBV6-3|NA
TGTGCCAGCAGTGGGCGAGGGGACCGCTACGAGCAGTACTTC
CASSGRGDRYEQYF
>TRBJ2-3|once|TRBV20-1|TRBD2
TGCTGTGCTAGAGCCACACCCGGGACTAGCGGGAGGAGGGCAGATACGCAGTATTTT
CCARATPGTSGRRADTQYF
>TRBJ2-7|NA|TRBV12-3/TRBV12-4|NA
TGTGCCAGCAGTTTAACTCAGGGGGGGAGGTACGAGCAGTACTTC
CASSLTQGGRYEQYF
>TRBJ1-3|many|TRBV5-6|NA
TGTGCCAGCCTCGTGGGGACTGGAAACACCATATATTTT
CASLVGTGNTIYF
>TRBJ2-1|few|TRBV12-3/TRBV12-4|TRBD2
TGTGCCAGCAGTTTCGTCGTTAGCGGGATCGGGGAGCAGTTCTTC
CASSFVVSGIGEQFF
>TRBJ2-7|NA|TRBV4-3|NA
TGCGCCAGCAGCCGTTCACTCTCCGGGTCGTACGAGCAGTACTTC
CASSRSLSGSYEQYF
>TRBJ1-3|many|TRBV7-3|TRBD1
TGTGCCAGCAGCTTAGGGACAGGCTCTGGAAACACCATATATTTT
CASSLGTGSGNTIYF
>TRBJ2-2|few|TRBV15|TRBD1
TGTGCCACCAGCAGAGGGACAGGGATAAACACCGGGGAGCTGTTTTTT
CATSRGTGINTGELFF
>TRBJ2-7|NA|TRBV5-6|TRBD2
TGTGCCAGCAGCATACTCAGCGGGAGTATCGACGAGCAGTACTTC
CASSILSGSIDEQYF
>TRBJ2-3|many|TRBV12-3/TRBV12-4|TRBD2
TGTGCCAGCAGGATAAGGACTAGCGGGAGAGAGGGGGATACGCAGTATTTT
CASRIRTSGREGDTQYF